This section outlines one TCR beta chain sequence together with its context. Every isolated RNA sample was fully reverse transcribed, so sequencing captured expressed TCRB transcripts. Repertoires were generated with immunoSEQ multiplex PCR, while TCRdb's copy carries only in-frame clones and drops some. In the table there are fewer than 550,000 clones, roughly 11% of which are singletons. The data originate from a study of beta chain features in type 1 diabetes. This CDR3 has 13 residues. Trimming shortened V by 3 bases and J by 4 bases, and 9 bases separated the two germline ends. Germline V CDR1 and CDR2: KGHSH, LQKENI.

The source is a young woman in good health. The chain couples TRBV18 to TRBJ1-2; TRBD1 might be the D (5 bases). Sequenced input: naive CD4+ T cells from blood. CDR3: CASSPGTGYGYTF. The CDR3 DNA reads as TGTGCCAGCTCACCCGGGACCGGCTATGGCTACACCTTC. Filled out from reference TRBV18 and TRBJ1-2, the complete variable domain reads NAGVMQNPRHLVRRRGQEARLRCSPMKGHSHVYWYRQLPEEGLKFMVYLQKENIIDESGMPKERFSAEFPKEGPSILRIQQVVRGDSAAYFCASSPGTGYGYTFGSGTRLTVV.